A selection of T cell receptor beta chains follows, all from one sample in a study of blood T cells in healthy people across ages. TCRdb reprocessed the 5' RACE reads with MiXCR, giving one entry per CDR3 protein. This table holds approximately 730,000 distinct CDR3 sequences, roughly 50% found once. The source material was blood. All receptors derive from a man older than 75 in good health. CDR3s leave out the opening cysteine and the closing phenylalanine or tryptophan. The D gene is left open where the match is weak.

>TRBJ1-2|NA|TRBV7-9
ASSFPASQHGYT
>TRBJ2-1|TRBD2|TRBV19
ASSRGSGSYNEQF
>TRBJ2-7|NA|TRBV12-3/TRBV12-4
ASKQGGLLNEQY
>TRBJ2-3|TRBD2|TRBV20-1
SASGGLAGHRYAY
>TRBJ2-3|NA|TRBV5-1
ASSSTGNAADTQY
>TRBJ2-7|TRBD1|TRBV25-1
ASSGGTGQY
>TRBJ2-2|TRBD2|TRBV7-3
ASSLSSGRVTGELF
>TRBJ2-3|NA|TRBV7-2
ASSLRGGYRYAY
>TRBJ2-7|NA|TRBV7-8
ASSLREATTQQY
>TRBJ2-1|NA|TRBV27
ASRLGASSYNEQF
>TRBJ1-4|NA|TRBV5-1
ASSFGAAQNEKLF
>TRBJ2-1|NA|TRBV18
ASSPLEALYNEQF
>TRBJ2-3|NA|TRBV28
ASKGRAGHRYAY
>TRBJ2-1|TRBD2|TRBV7-9
ASNRGGSYNEQF
>TRBJ2-5|NA|TRBV20-1
SLAGQETQY
>TRBJ2-3|NA|TRBV10-2
ASSDVRTSTDTQY
>TRBJ2-2|NA|TRBV13
ASSLGGSSGELF
>TRBJ2-7|TRBD1|TRBV29-1
SGGQAPYEQY
>TRBJ2-5|NA|TRBV5-1
ASSLEGGGVDQY
>TRBJ2-3|TRBD1|TRBV12-5
ASGLVDRGSGRYAY
>TRBJ2-5|TRBD1|TRBV15
ATSRDAGGRETQY
>TRBJ1-6|TRBD1|TRBV20-1
SARKNGQGARNSPLH